A selection of T cell receptor beta chains follows, all from one sample in a study of identical twins. TCRdb reprocessed the 5' RACE reads via MiXCR and lists one record per CDR3 protein. This sample has approximately 700,000 distinct CDR3 sequences, with less than 7% found just once. Sample: naive T cells sorted from blood. The origin of the receptors is a man aged 18 to 35 in good health. Both conserved end residues are part of each CDR3. A D gene is named only where the DNA matches it firmly. For some rows the clone size is stated as once, few or many, or as a class when expanded; others skip it.

cdr3_nt,cdr3_aa,d_call,v_call,clone_size,j_call
TGTGCCAGCAGCCATCGGACAGGAGGACCTAGCTCCTATAATTCACCCCTCCACTTT,CASSHRTGGPSSYNSPLHF,TRBD1,TRBV14,-,TRBJ1-6
TGTGCCAGCAGCCCACACCGGACTAGCGTGGAGGACACCGGGGAGCTGTTTTTT,CASSPHRTSVEDTGELFF,TRBD2,TRBV11-2,many,TRBJ2-2
TGCAGTGCTAGACGGCTAGCGGGAGTTGAGCAGTTCTTC,CSARRLAGVEQFF,TRBD2,TRBV20-1,many,TRBJ2-1
TGCGCCAGCAGCTCTTCTAGCGGGAAATTACAGGAGCAGTTCTTC,CASSSSSGKLQEQFF,TRBD2,TRBV5-1,many,TRBJ2-1
TGCGCCAGCAGCCAAGACAGTCCGGGCACCGGGGAGCTGTTTTTT,CASSQDSPGTGELFF,-,TRBV4-3,-,TRBJ2-2
TGTGCCAGCAGTGGGGGACTAGCGGAGGCCACGACCCAGTACTTC,CASSGGLAEATTQYF,TRBD2,TRBV11-2,many,TRBJ2-5
TGTGCCACCAGTGACCCACCTACAGGGAAGGGGGCCACTGAAGCTTTCTTT,CATSDPPTGKGATEAFF,TRBD1,TRBV24-1,few,TRBJ1-1
TGTGCCAGCAGCTGGGACTTCAGCTCCTACAATGAGCAGTTCTTC,CASSWDFSSYNEQFF,-,TRBV6-2/TRBV6-3,many,TRBJ2-1
TGTGCCAGCAGCGTCTCCGGGACTAGCGGGAGCACAGATACGCAGTATTTT,CASSVSGTSGSTDTQYF,TRBD2,TRBV9,many,TRBJ2-3
TGTGCCAGCAGCCAAGCGGGGTTCTATGAGCAGTTCTTC,CASSQAGFYEQFF,-,TRBV14,few,TRBJ2-1
TGTGCCAGCAGCCCAACTAGCGGGAGCTACACCGGGGAGCTGTTTTTT,CASSPTSGSYTGELFF,TRBD2,TRBV12-3/TRBV12-4,few,TRBJ2-2
TGTGCCACCAGTGCAAGGGCGGGAGGAAAAGAGACCCAGTACTTC,CATSARAGGKETQYF,TRBD2,TRBV24-1,-,TRBJ2-5
TGCGCCAGCAGCGAGCGGGAGGGCCACACCGGGGAGCTGTTTTTT,CASSEREGHTGELFF,TRBD2,TRBV10-2,many,TRBJ2-2
TGTGCCAGCAGCGCGCCGACCCTAGCGGAAGAGACCCAGTACTTC,CASSAPTLAEETQYF,TRBD2,TRBV5-6,few,TRBJ2-5
TGTGCCAGCAGCCCTCGGACTAGCGGGAGGGCATGGGAGACCCAGTACTTC,CASSPRTSGRAWETQYF,TRBD2,TRBV3-1,-,TRBJ2-5
TGTGCCAGCAATGGAAAAAAATGGGAGCCCCAGCATTTT,CASNGKKWEPQHF,-,TRBV2,-,TRBJ1-5
TGCAGTGCAAACCTTGACAGCTCTGGAAACACCATATATTTT,CSANLDSSGNTIYF,-,TRBV20-1,many,TRBJ1-3
TGCGCCAGCAGCCAAGGCCCTGGGCCCCAGCATTTT,CASSQGPGPQHF,-,TRBV4-1,few,TRBJ1-5
TGTGCCAGCAGCCACGATCCCCCGGCTACAAGCTCCTATAATTCACCCCTCCACTTT,CASSHDPPATSSYNSPLHF,-,TRBV6-1,many,TRBJ1-6
TGCAGCGTGCGGCTAGCGGGAGTCGGTAATGAGCAGTTCTTC,CSVRLAGVGNEQFF,TRBD2,TRBV29-1,many,TRBJ2-1
TGCGCCAGCAGCCATCCGCAGGGAATCGAGGAGCTGTTTTTT,CASSHPQGIEELFF,-,TRBV4-1,-,TRBJ2-2
TGCAGCGTTGAAGATCCCGGACAGGGCTACTACGAGCAGTACTTC,CSVEDPGQGYYEQYF,TRBD1,TRBV29-1,many,TRBJ2-7
TGTGCCAGCAGCCAAGGGCTAGCGGGAGGGAGCTCCTACAATGAGCAGTTCTTC,CASSQGLAGGSSYNEQFF,TRBD2,TRBV3-1,-,TRBJ2-1
TGCAGTGCTAGCATACGACAGCAAAGCAATCAGCCCCAGCATTTT,CSASIRQQSNQPQHF,-,TRBV20-1,many,TRBJ1-5
TGCAGTGCTAGAAGGGACAGTACCAACACTGAAGCTTTCTTT,CSARRDSTNTEAFF,TRBD1,TRBV20-1,-,TRBJ1-1
TGTGCCAGCAGTTACTCACCGACTAGCAATCAGCCCCAGCATTTT,CASSYSPTSNQPQHF,-,TRBV6-5,many,TRBJ1-5
TGTGCCAGCAGTCGGACTAGCGGGAGTTACGGGGAGCTGTTTTTT,CASSRTSGSYGELFF,TRBD2,TRBV6-2/TRBV6-3,-,TRBJ2-2
TGCAGCGCTGGAGAGTCTAAAGAAAAACTGTTTTTT,CSAGESKEKLFF,-,TRBV29-1,many,TRBJ1-4
TGTGCCAGCAGCTTCCGGAGGGTTCCGCCAGGGTCAGATACGCAGTATTTT,CASSFRRVPPGSDTQYF,-,TRBV7-8,-,TRBJ2-3
TGTGCCAGCAGCTTGGCTGCCCTTACCGGGGAGCTGTTTTTT,CASSLAALTGELFF,-,TRBV7-9,few,TRBJ2-2
TGTGCCAGCAGTTTCGGGACATCTAGCACAGATACGCAGTATTTT,CASSFGTSSTDTQYF,-,TRBV12-3/TRBV12-4,few,TRBJ2-3
TGCAGTGCTCATCTGCCGGGGGCGCTCGGGGAGCTGTTTTTT,CSAHLPGALGELFF,-,TRBV20-1,many,TRBJ2-2
TGTGCCAGCAGCAAACGACAGGGTCGGCAAGAGACCCAGTACTTC,CASSKRQGRQETQYF,TRBD1,TRBV7-8,few,TRBJ2-5
TGCAGTGCTAGGGGGGTGGTAACAGATACGCAGTATTTT,CSARGVVTDTQYF,-,TRBV20-1,-,TRBJ2-3
TGCGCCAGCAGCCCAAACATAGCGGGAGATGTCGATGAGCAGTTCTTC,CASSPNIAGDVDEQFF,TRBD2,TRBV5-1,many,TRBJ2-1
TGCGCCAGCAGCTCCGACATCTCCGGGGCCAACGTCCTGACTTTC,CASSSDISGANVLTF,-,TRBV5-1,few,TRBJ2-6
TGCAGCGCCAGGGAGGGGGCTAGTTATGGCTACACCTTC,CSAREGASYGYTF,TRBD1,TRBV29-1,few,TRBJ1-2
TGTGCCAGCAGTCTTCTAGCGGGAGAGCGTTTTTCTAATGAGCAGTTCTTC,CASSLLAGERFSNEQFF,TRBD2,TRBV12-3/TRBV12-4,many,TRBJ2-1
TGTGCCAGCAGTTTTAGGGCAGGGGGCTTGACCGGGGAGCTGTTTTTT,CASSFRAGGLTGELFF,TRBD1,TRBV12-3/TRBV12-4,many,TRBJ2-2
TGCAGTGCTACGAGACAAAGTATCGGCCAGCCCCAGCATTTT,CSATRQSIGQPQHF,-,TRBV20-1,many,TRBJ1-5
TGCGCCAGCAGGTTTTACGCGGGAGGGCTCAATGAGCAGTTCTTC,CASRFYAGGLNEQFF,TRBD2,TRBV5-1,-,TRBJ2-1
TGTGCCAGCAGGCCCTTGAGGACGCCACTCCAAGAGACCCAGTACTTC,CASRPLRTPLQETQYF,-,TRBV27,few,TRBJ2-5
TGTGCCATCAGTGAAGGGGAAAATCAGGAGACCCAGTACTTC,CAISEGENQETQYF,-,TRBV10-3,many,TRBJ2-5
TGTGCCAGCAGTTCAAACAGGGCTGAGAACACTGAAGCTTTCTTT,CASSSNRAENTEAFF,-,TRBV6-2/TRBV6-3,few,TRBJ1-1
TGTGCCATCAGGCCAGGACAGGGGGTTACCGGGGAGCTGTTTTTT,CAIRPGQGVTGELFF,TRBD1,TRBV10-3,many,TRBJ2-2
TGTGCCTGGAGAGTCGGGGGGGCTAAAGATACGCAGTATTTT,CAWRVGGAKDTQYF,TRBD2,TRBV30,few,TRBJ2-3
TGCGCCAGCCGGAGCGATTCTGGGGCCAACGTCCTGACTTTC,CASRSDSGANVLTF,-,TRBV5-1,-,TRBJ2-6
TGTGCCAGCAGCCACATCCTAGCGGGAGCTTACAATGAGCAGTTCTTC,CASSHILAGAYNEQFF,TRBD2,TRBV14,few,TRBJ2-1
TGTGCCAGCAGCGCCCTGGGGGGGGCCAACGTCCTGACTTTC,CASSALGGANVLTF,-,TRBV12-3/TRBV12-4,many,TRBJ2-6
TGCGCCAGCAGCTTCACGGGGGGCACTAATGAAAAACTGTTTTTT,CASSFTGGTNEKLFF,-,TRBV5-1,many,TRBJ1-4
TGTGCCAGCAGTTTATCCCCTTCGATTCGCTACGAGCAGTACTTC,CASSLSPSIRYEQYF,-,TRBV28,-,TRBJ2-7
TGTGCCAGCAGGCAGAGTCTCCAGGGGGCACAAGCTCGCCTGTTTTTT,CASRQSLQGAQARLFF,TRBD1,TRBV7-8,-,TRBJ1-4
TGTGCCAGCAGCGGGGGGGGACAGAGCTACGAGCAGTACTTC,CASSGGGQSYEQYF,-,TRBV9,many,TRBJ2-7
TGTGCCAGCAGCTCCTGGGCCCCGGAGAACACTGAAGCTTTCTTT,CASSSWAPENTEAFF,-,TRBV7-6,-,TRBJ1-1
TGCAGTGCTACCCTTAGCGGGAGGGGTGCCGGGGAGCTGTTTTTT,CSATLSGRGAGELFF,TRBD2,TRBV20-1,few,TRBJ2-2
TGTGCCATCAGTGAGTCCGGCGGGAGCGGTGAGACCCAGTACTTC,CAISESGGSGETQYF,TRBD2,TRBV10-3,many,TRBJ2-5
TGTGCCAGCCTCCCGATTAAGAACACTGAAGCTTTCTTT,CASLPIKNTEAFF,-,TRBV12-3/TRBV12-4,many,TRBJ1-1
TGCAGTGCTACCTTGGTCAGCTCCACTGAAGCTTTCTTT,CSATLVSSTEAFF,-,TRBV20-1,few,TRBJ1-1